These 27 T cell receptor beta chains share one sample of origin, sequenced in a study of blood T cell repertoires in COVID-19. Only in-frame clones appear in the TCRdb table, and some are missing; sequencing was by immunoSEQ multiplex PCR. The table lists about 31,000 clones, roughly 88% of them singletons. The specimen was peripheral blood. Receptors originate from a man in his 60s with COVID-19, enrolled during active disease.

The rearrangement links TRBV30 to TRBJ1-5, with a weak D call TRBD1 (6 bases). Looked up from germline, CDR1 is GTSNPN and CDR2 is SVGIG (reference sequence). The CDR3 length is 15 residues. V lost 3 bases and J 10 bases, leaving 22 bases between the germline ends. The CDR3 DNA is TGTGCCTGGAGAGACATTGACAGGCCGAGGGGACCCCAGCATTTT. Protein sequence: CAWRDIDRPRGPQHF.

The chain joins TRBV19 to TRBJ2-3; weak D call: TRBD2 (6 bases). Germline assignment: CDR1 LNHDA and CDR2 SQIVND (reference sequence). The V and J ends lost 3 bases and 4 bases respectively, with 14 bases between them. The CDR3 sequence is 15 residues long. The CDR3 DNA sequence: TGTGCCAGTAGTATTGGGAGGCCAGTCCCAGATACGCAGTATTTT. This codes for CASSIGRPVPDTQYF.

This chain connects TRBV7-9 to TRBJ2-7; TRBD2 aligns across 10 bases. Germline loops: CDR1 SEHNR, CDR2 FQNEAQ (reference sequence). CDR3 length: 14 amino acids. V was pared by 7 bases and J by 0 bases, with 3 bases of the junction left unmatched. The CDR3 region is CASTRTSGSYEQYF. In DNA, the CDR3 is TGTGCCAGCACCCGGACTAGCGGCTCCTACGAGCAGTACTTC. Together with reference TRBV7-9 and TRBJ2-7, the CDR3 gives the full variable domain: DTGVSQNPRHKITKRGQNVTFRCDPISEHNRLYWYRQTLGQGPEFLTYFQNEAQLEKSRLLSDRFSAERPKGSFSTLEIQRTEQGDSAMYLCASTRTSGSYEQYFGPGTRLTVT.

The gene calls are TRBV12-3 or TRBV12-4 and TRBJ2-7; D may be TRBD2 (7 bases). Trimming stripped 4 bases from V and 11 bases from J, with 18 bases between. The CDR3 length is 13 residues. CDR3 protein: CASSSRDTGGEYF. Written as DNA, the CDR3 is TGTGCCAGCAGTTCCCGGGACACGGGGGGAGAGTACTTC.

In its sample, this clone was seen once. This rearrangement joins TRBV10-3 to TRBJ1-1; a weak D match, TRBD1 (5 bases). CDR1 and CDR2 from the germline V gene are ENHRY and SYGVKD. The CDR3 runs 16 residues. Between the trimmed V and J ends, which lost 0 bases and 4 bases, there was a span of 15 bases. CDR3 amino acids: CAISESTFRAATEAFF. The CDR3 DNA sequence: TGTGCCATCAGTGAGTCGACTTTCAGGGCTGCCACTGAAGCTTTCTTT.

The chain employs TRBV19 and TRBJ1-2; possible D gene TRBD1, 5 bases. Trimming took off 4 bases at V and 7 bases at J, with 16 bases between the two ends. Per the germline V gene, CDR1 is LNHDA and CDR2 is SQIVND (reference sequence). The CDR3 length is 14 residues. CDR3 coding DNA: TGTGCCAGTAGTAGAACAGGAACCTTACTTGGCTACACCTTC. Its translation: CASSRTGTLLGYTF.

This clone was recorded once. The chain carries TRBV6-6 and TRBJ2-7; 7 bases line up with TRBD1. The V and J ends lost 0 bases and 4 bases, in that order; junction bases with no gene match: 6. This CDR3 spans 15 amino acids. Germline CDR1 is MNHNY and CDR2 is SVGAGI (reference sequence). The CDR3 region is CASSYSTGMVYEQYF. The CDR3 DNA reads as TGTGCCAGCAGTTACTCGACAGGGATGGTGTACGAGCAGTACTTC.

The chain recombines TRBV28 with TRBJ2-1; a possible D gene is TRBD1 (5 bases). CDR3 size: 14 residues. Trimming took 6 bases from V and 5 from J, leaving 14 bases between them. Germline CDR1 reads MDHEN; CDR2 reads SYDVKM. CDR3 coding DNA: TGTGCCAGCAGGGAACAGGATTCAAACAATGAGCAGTTCTTC. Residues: CASREQDSNNEQFF. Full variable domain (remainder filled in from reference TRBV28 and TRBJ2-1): DVKVTQSSRYLVKRTGEKVFLECVQDMDHENMFWYRQDPGLGLRLIYFSYDVKMKEKGDIPEGYSVSREKKERFSLILESASTNQTSMYLCASREQDSNNEQFFGPGTRLTVL.

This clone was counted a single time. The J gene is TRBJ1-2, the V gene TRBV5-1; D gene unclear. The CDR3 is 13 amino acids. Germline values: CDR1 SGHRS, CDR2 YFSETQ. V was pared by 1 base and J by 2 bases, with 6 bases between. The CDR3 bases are TGCGCCAGCAGCTTGAGCTCGAACTATGGCTACACCTTC. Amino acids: CASSLSSNYGYTF.

In DNA, the CDR3 is TGTGCCAGCAGCTCTAACTATGGGGGGGCTGGAAACACCATATATTTT. Its translation is CASSSNYGGAGNTIYF. This chain connects TRBV7-9 to TRBJ1-3, with D maybe TRBD1 (5 bases). The ends were cut back, 4 bases at V and 2 bases at J, with 15 bases in the middle. Germline-derived CDR1 and CDR2 are SEHNR and FQNEAQ (reference sequence). The CDR3 is made up of 16 amino acids.

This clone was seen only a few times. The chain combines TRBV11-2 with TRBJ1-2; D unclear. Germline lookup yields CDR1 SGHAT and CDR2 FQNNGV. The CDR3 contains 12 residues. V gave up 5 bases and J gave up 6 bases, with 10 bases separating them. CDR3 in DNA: TGTGCCAGCAGCGCCGGGATCGATGGCTACACCTTC. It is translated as CASSAGIDGYTF.

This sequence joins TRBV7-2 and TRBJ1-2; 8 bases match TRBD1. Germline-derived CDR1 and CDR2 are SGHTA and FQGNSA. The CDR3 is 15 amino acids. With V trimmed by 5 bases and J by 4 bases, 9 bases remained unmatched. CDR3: CASSTRTGIAYGYTF. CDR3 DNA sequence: TGTGCCAGCAGCACTAGGACAGGGATTGCCTATGGCTACACCTTC. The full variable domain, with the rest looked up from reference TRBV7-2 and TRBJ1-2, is GAGVSQSPSNKVTEKGKDVELRCDPISGHTALYWYRQSLGQGLEFLIYFQGNSAPDKSGLPSDRFSAERTGGSVSTLTIQRTQQEDSAVYLCASSTRTGIAYGYTFGSGTRLTVV.

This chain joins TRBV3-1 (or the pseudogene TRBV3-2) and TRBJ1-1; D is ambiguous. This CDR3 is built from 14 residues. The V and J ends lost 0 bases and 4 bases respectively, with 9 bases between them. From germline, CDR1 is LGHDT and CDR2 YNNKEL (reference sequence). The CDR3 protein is CASSQEPQATEAFF. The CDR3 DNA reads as TGTGCCAGCAGCCAAGAGCCCCAGGCCACTGAAGCTTTCTTT.

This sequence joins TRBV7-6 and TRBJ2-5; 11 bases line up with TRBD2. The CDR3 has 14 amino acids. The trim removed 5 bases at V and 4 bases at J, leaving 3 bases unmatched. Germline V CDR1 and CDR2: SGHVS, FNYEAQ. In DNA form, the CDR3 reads TGTGCCAGCAGCCCGACTAGCGGGATAGAGACCCAGTACTTC. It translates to CASSPTSGIETQYF.

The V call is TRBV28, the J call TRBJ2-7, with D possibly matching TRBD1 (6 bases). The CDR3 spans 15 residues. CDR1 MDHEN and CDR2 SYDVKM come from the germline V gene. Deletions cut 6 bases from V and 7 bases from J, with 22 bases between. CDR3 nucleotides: TGTGCCAGCAGAGGCCAGGGGCAGGCCCGTGAAGAGCAGTACTTC. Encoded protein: CASRGQGQAREEQYF.

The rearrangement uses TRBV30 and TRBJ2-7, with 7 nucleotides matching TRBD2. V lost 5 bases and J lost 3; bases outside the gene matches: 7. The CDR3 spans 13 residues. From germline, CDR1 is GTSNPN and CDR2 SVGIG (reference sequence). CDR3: CAWGLAVGYEQYF. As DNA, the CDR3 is TGTGCCTGGGGCCTAGCGGTGGGCTACGAGCAGTACTTC.

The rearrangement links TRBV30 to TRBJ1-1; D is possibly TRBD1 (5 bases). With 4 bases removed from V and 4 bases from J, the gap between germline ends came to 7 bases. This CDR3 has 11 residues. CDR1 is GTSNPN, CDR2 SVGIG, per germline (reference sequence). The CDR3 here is CAWTGFTEAFF. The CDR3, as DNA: TGTGCCTGGACAGGGTTCACTGAAGCTTTCTTT.

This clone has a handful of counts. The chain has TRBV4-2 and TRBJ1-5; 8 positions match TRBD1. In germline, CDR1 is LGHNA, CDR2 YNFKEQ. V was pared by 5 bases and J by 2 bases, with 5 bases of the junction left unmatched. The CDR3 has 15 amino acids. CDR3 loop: CASSSQGAGNQPQHF. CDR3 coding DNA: TGTGCCAGCAGCTCGCAGGGGGCCGGCAATCAGCCCCAGCATTTT.

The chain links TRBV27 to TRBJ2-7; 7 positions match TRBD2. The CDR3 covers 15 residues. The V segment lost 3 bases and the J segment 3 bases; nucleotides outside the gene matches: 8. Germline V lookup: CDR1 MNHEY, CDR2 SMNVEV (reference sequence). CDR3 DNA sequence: TGTGCCAGCAGTTTGGAGGGACTAACTATCTACGAGCAGTACTTC. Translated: CASSLEGLTIYEQYF.

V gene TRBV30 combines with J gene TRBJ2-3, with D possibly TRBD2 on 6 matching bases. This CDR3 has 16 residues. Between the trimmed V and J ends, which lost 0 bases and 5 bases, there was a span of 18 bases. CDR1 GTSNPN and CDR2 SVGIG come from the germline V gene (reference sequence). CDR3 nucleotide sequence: TGTGCCTGGAGTGTGGGGTTTGGGGGGAAGGAAGATACGCAGTATTTT. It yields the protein CAWSVGFGGKEDTQYF.

CDR3: CASTRSGRAPIQETQYF. For the CDR3, the DNA is TGTGCCAGCACCCGTAGCGGGAGGGCCCCCATCCAAGAGACCCAGTACTTC. The chain couples TRBV9 to TRBJ2-5, with 11 bases matching TRBD2. V dropped 6 bases and J dropped 1; count of bases not matched to a gene: 11. This CDR3 is built from 17 residues. Per germline, CDR1 SGDLS and CDR2 YYNGEE.

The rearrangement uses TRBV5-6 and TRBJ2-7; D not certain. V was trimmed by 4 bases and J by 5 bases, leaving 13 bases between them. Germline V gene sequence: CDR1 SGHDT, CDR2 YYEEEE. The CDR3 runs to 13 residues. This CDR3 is CASSPTLGHEQYF. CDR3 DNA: TGTGCCAGCAGCCCTACACTGGGCCACGAGCAGTACTTC.

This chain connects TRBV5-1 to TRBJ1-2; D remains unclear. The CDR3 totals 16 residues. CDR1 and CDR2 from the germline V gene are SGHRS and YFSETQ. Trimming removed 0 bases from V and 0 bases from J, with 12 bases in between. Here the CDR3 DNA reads TGCGCCAGCAGCTTGGCCAACGCAGGAACTAACTATGGCTACACCTTC. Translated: CASSLANAGTNYGYTF.

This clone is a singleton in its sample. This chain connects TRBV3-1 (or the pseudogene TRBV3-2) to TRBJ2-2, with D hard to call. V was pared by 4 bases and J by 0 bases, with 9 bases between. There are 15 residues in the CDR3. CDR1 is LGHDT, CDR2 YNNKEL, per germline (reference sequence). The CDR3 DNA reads TGTGCCAGCAGCCTGGGCAGTGCGAACACCGGGGAGCTGTTTTTT. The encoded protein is CASSLGSANTGELFF.

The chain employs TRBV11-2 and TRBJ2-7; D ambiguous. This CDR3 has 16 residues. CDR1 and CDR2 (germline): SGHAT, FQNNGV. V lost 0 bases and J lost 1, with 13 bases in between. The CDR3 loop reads CASSLDIETESYEQYF. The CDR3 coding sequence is TGTGCCAGCAGCTTAGATATAGAGACGGAGTCCTACGAGCAGTACTTC.

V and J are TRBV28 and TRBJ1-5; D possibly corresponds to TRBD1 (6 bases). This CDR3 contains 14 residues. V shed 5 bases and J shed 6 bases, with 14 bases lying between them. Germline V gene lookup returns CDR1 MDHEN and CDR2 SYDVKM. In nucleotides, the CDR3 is TGTGCCAGCAGTCCTACAGGGTTCGGTCAGCCCCAGCATTTT. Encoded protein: CASSPTGFGQPQHF. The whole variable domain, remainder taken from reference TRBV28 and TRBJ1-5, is DVKVTQSSRYLVKRTGEKVFLECVQDMDHENMFWYRQDPGLGLRLIYFSYDVKMKEKGDIPEGYSVSREKKERFSLILESASTNQTSMYLCASSPTGFGQPQHFGDGTRLSIL.

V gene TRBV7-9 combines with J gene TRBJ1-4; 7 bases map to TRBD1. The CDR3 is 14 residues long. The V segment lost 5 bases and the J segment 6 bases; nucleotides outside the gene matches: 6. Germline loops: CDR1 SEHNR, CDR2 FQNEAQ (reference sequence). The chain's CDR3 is CASSLRQGDEKLFF. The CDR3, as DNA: TGTGCCAGCAGCCTCAGACAGGGAGATGAAAAACTGTTTTTT.